These 10 T cell receptor beta chains were sequenced from one sample in a study of blood T cell repertoires in COVID-19. TCRdb's table, derived via immunoSEQ multiplex PCR, lists solely in-frame clones and lacks some. The sample has 350,000 to 550,000 clones; 85% to 90% are singletons. Sequencing input: PBMCs or T cells enriched from blood (not recorded which). The receptors were sampled from a young man who had recovered from COVID-19.

This clone is a singleton in its sample. Distinct nucleotide sequences in the sample also encode this CDR3. This sequence joins TRBV19 and TRBJ2-7, with 8 bases fitting TRBD1. Germline loops: CDR1 LNHDA, CDR2 SQIVND (reference sequence). The CDR3 sequence is 14 residues long. With 1 base clipped from V and 4 bases from J, the junction kept 3 bases outside the gene matches. This CDR3 reads CASSIGQGLYEQYF. CDR3 bases: TGTGCCAGTAGTATAGGACAGGGGTTGTACGAGCAGTACTTC.

V and J are TRBV28 and TRBJ2-3, with unresolved D. Trimming cost V 2 bases and J 1 base, with 10 bases left between them. Germline values: CDR1 MDHEN, CDR2 SYDVKM. The CDR3 spans 15 residues. The CDR3 DNA is TGTGCCAGCAGTTTACAACCGCGCGGCACAGATACGCAGTATTTT. Translation gives CASSLQPRGTDTQYF.

The chain couples TRBV12-3 or TRBV12-4 to TRBJ2-5; D is perhaps TRBD2 (6 bases). This CDR3 has 13 amino acids. Between the trimmed V and J ends, which lost 6 bases and 7 bases, there was a span of 15 bases. The CDR3 sequence: CASSLGLLGTQYF. The CDR3 DNA reads TGTGCCAGCAGCTTGGGACTCCTTGGGACCCAGTACTTC.

The CDR3 reads CASSLGLSGSLWDEQFF. The CDR3 DNA sequence: TGTGCCAGCAGCTTAGGTCTCAGCGGCTCCCTCTGGGATGAGCAGTTCTTC. The chain has TRBV7-6 and TRBJ2-1; tentative D call: TRBD2 (5 bases). Per the germline V gene, CDR1 is SGHVS and CDR2 is FNYEAQ. This CDR3 is built from 17 residues. V was clipped by 1 base and J by 8 bases, with 21 bases between them.

The chain combines TRBV18 with TRBJ1-2; no clear D. This CDR3 contains 13 residues. Trimming left V 4 bases short and J 2 bases short, with 8 bases between. CDR1 is KGHSH and CDR2 is LQKENI in the germline V gene. The CDR3, as DNA: TGTGCCAGCTCACGAACACCGAACTATGGCTACACCTTC. Protein product: CASSRTPNYGYTF.

This sequence joins TRBV5-1 and TRBJ1-1; maybe TRBD1 (5 bases). The germline V gene encodes CDR1 SGHRS and CDR2 YFSETQ. The CDR3 runs 15 residues. The V end was cut by 0 bases, the J end by 4 bases, with 13 bases between. Here the CDR3 DNA reads TGCGCCAGCAGCTTGGCACCACCCGGGGGCACTGAAGCTTTCTTT. It translates to CASSLAPPGGTEAFF.

This CDR3 reads CSASLPRGRPQETQYF. DNA for the CDR3: TGCAGTGCTAGTCTTCCTCGCGGGAGGCCCCAAGAGACCCAGTACTTC. V usage is TRBV20-1 and J usage is TRBJ2-5; 8 bases map to TRBD2. Trimming at V came to 3 bases and at J to 1 base, leaving 10 bases not matched to a gene. Per the germline V gene, CDR1 is DFQATT and CDR2 is SNEGSKA (reference sequence). CDR3 length: 16 amino acids.

V usage is TRBV19 and J usage is TRBJ2-7, with TRBD2 matching 9 bases. Trimming cost V 7 bases and J 6 bases; bases outside gene matches: 13. CDR1 and CDR2 from the germline V gene are LNHDA and SQIVND (reference sequence). The CDR3 runs 15 residues. The CDR3 here is CASTDRQGLASEQYF. The CDR3, as DNA: TGTGCCAGTACCGACAGACAGGGACTAGCATCCGAGCAGTACTTC.

The chain uses TRBV10-2 and TRBJ2-1; 12 bases align to TRBD2. Germline V CDR1 and CDR2: WSHSY, SAAADI. CDR3 size: 16 residues. V lost 6 bases and J lost 8; bases outside the gene matches: 11. The CDR3 DNA reads TGCGCCAGCAGGGGTCGACTAGCGGGAGTTTCGGATGAGCAGTTCTTC. It specifies CASRGRLAGVSDEQFF.

The gene calls are TRBV11-2 and TRBJ1-2, with D maybe TRBD1 (5 bases). Germline V gives CDR1 SGHAT, CDR2 FQNNGV. V was shortened by 4 bases and J by 2 bases, with 14 bases between the two germline ends. CDR3 length: 15 amino acids. The CDR3, as DNA: TGTGCCAGCAGCTCCTTGACAGCGCAAAACTATGGCTACACCTTC. This sequence encodes CASSSLTAQNYGYTF.